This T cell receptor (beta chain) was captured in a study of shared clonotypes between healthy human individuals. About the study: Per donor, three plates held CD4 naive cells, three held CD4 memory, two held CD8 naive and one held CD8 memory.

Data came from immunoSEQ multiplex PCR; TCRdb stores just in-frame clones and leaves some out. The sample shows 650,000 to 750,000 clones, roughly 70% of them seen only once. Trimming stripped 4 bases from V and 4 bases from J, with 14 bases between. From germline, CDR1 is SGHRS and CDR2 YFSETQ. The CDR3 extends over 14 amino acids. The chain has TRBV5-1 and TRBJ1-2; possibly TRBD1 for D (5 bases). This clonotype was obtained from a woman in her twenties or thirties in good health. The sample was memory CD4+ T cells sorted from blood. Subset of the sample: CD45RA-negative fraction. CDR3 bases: TGCGCCAGCAGCCTGACCGAGACAGTCTATGGCTACACCTTC. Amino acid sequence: CASSLTETVYGYTF.